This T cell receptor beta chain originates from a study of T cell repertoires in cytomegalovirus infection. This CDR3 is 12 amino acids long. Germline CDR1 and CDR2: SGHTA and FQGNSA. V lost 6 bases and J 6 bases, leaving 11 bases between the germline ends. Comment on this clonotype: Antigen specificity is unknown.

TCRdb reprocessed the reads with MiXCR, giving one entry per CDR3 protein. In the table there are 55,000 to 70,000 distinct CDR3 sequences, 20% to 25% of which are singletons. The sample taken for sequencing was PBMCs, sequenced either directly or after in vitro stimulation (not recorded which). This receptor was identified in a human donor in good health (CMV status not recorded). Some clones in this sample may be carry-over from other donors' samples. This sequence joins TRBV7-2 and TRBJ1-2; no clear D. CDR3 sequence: CASRAELHGYTF. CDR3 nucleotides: TGTGCCAGCAGGGCAGAACTGCATGGCTACACCTTC.